This TCR beta chain was sequenced during a study of blood T cells in healthy people across ages. With a J-beta primer mix and a sample-barcoded 5' primer, a second PCR ran about 7 to 12 cycles. TCRdb ran MiXCR on the 5' RACE reads and lists one entry per CDR3 protein. Altogether roughly 680,000 distinct CDR3 sequences are present, roughly 21% being singletons, with the ten largest covering roughly 3.6%. Sequencing was performed on blood. This TCR came from a man aged 70 or older in good health.

The CDR3 sequence is CSARSSGTASSGNTIYF. The CDR3 DNA reads as TGCAGTGCTAGATCCTCCGGGACAGCGAGCTCTGGAAACACCATATATTTT. This rearrangement joins TRBV20-1 to TRBJ1-3; 7 nucleotides agree with TRBD1. V lost 2 bases, J lost 0 bases, and 10 bases stayed unmatched. This CDR3 has 17 residues. The V gene's germline CDR1 is DFQATT and CDR2 SNEGSKA (reference sequence).